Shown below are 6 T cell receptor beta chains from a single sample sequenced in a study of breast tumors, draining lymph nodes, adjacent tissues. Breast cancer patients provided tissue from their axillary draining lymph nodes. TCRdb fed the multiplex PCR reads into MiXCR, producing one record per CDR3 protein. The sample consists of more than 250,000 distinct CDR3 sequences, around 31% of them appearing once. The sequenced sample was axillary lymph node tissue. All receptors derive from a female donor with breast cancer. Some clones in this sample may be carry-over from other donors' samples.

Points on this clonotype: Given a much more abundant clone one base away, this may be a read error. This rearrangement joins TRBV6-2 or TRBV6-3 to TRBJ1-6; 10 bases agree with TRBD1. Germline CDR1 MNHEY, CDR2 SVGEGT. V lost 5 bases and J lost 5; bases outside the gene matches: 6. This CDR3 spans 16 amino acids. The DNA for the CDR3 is TGTGCCAGCAGTCTCGACAGGGGGCGGAATAATTCACCCCTCCACTTT. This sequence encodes CASSLDRGRNNSPLHF.

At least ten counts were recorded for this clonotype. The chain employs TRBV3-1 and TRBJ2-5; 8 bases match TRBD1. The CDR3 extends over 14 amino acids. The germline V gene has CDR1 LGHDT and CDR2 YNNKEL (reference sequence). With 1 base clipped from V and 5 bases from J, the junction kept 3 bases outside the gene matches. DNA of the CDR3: TGTGCCAGCAGCCAAGTTGGACAGGGTGAGACCCAGTACTTC. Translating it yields CASSQVGQGETQYF.

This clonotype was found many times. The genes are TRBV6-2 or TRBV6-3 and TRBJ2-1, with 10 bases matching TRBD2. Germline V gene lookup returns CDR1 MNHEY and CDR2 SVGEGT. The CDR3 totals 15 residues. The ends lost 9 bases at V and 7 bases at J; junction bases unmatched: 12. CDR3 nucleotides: TGTGCCAGTCGTAAAGGGCTAGCGGGAGTTAATGAGCAGTTCTTC. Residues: CASRKGLAGVNEQFF.

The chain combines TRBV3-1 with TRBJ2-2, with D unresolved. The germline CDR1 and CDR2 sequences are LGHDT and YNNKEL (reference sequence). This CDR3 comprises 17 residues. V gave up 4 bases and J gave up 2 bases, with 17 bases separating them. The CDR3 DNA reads TGTGCCAGCAGCCTCCTAGGTGGCCGTTCAAACACCGGGGAGCTGTTTTTT. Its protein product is CASSLLGGRSNTGELFF.

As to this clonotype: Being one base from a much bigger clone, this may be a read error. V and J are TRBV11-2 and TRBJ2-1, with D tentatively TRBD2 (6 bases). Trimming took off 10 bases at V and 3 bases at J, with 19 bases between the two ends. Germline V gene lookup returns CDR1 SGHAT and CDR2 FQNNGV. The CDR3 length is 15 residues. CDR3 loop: CATELDSGGYNEQFF. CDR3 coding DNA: TGTGCCACCGAACTAGATAGCGGAGGCTACAATGAGCAGTTCTTC.

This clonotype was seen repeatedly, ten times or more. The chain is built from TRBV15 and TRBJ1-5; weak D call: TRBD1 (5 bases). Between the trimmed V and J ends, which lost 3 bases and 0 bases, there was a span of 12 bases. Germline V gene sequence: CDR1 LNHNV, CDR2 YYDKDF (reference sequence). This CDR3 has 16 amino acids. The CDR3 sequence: CATSRGTGNSNQPQHF. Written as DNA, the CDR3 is TGTGCCACCAGCAGGGGGACGGGAAATAGCAATCAGCCCCAGCATTTT.